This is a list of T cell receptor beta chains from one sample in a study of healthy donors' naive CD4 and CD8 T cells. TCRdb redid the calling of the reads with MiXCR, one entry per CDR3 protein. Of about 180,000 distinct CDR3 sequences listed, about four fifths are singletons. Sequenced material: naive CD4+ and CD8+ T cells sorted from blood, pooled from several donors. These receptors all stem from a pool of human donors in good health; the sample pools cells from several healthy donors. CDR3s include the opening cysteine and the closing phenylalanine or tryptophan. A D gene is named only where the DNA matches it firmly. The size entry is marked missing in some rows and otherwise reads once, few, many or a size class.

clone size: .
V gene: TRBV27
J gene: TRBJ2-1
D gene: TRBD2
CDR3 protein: CASSLSTSGTYNEQFF
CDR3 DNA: TGTGCCAGCAGTTTATCCACTAGCGGAACCTACAATGAGCAGTTCTTC

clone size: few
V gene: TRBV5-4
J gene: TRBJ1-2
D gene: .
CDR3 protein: CASSLAFRAYGYTF
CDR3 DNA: TGTGCCAGCAGCTTGGCCTTCAGAGCTTATGGCTACACCTTC

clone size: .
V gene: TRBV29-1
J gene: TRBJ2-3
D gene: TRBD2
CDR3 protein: CSAVLYQRTSTPDTQYF
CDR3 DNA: TGCAGCGCCGTACTCTACCAAAGGACTAGCACCCCAGATACGCAGTATTTT

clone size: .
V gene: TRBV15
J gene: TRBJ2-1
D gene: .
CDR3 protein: CATSRSRELGDEQFF
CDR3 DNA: TGTGCCACCAGCAGGTCCAGGGAGCTTGGGGATGAGCAGTTCTTC

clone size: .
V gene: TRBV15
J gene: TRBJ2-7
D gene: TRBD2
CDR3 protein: CATSRGLAGVQEQYF
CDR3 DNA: TGTGCCACCAGCAGAGGACTAGCGGGAGTACAAGAGCAGTACTTC

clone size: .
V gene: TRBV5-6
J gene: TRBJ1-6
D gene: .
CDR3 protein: CASSVFLKGKVGDSPLHF
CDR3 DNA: TGTGCCAGCAGCGTGTTCCTGAAGGGTAAAGTAGGTGATTCACCCCTCCACTTT

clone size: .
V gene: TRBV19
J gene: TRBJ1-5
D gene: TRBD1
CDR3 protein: CASKSQGGSNQPQHF
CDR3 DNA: TGTGCCAGTAAATCACAGGGGGGCAGCAATCAGCCCCAGCATTTT

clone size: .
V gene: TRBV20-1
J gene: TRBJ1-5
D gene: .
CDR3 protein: CSARQTGYQPQHF
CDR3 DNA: TGCAGTGCTAGACAGACAGGTTACCAGCCCCAGCATTTT

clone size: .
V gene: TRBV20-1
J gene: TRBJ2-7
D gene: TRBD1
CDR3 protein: CSAREQGASYEQYF
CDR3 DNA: TGCAGTGCTAGAGAACAGGGGGCCTCCTACGAGCAGTACTTC

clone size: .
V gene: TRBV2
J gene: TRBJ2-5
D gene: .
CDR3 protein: CASKGDLAVQETQYF
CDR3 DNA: TGTGCCAGCAAGGGCGACCTGGCCGTACAAGAGACCCAGTACTTC